This T cell receptor (beta chain) was documented in a study of cytomegalovirus exposure and HLA in healthy donors. General observations from the study: In a later analysis, most CMV-associated TCR beta chains appeared HLA-restricted. The investigators catalogued about 170 TCR beta chains as cytomegalovirus-associated. High sensitivity and specificity were reportedly achieved when the classifier diagnosed cytomegalovirus status. CMV antigen specificity was confirmed in vitro for a few CMV-associated chains.

Points on this clone: What it binds is unknown. At one end, the junction sequence differs from germline, possibly due to a read error.

The length of the CDR3 is 11 residues. Germline CDR1 SGHNT, CDR2 YYREEE (reference sequence). It was with 60 Vbeta and 13 Jbeta primers that the PCR ran. Sequencing was performed with immunoSEQ multiplex PCR; in TCRdb, only in-frame clones are kept and a portion is missing. The data contain more than 100,000 clones, 77% of them seen just once; the ten biggest clones take up about 3.9%. J is TRBJ1-3 and V is TRBV5-4; D gene unclear. Source material: PBMCs. This clonotype originated in a human donor in good health. CDR3 DNA: TGTGCCAGCAGCTATGGAGACACCATATATTTT. Encoded protein: CASSYGDTIYF.